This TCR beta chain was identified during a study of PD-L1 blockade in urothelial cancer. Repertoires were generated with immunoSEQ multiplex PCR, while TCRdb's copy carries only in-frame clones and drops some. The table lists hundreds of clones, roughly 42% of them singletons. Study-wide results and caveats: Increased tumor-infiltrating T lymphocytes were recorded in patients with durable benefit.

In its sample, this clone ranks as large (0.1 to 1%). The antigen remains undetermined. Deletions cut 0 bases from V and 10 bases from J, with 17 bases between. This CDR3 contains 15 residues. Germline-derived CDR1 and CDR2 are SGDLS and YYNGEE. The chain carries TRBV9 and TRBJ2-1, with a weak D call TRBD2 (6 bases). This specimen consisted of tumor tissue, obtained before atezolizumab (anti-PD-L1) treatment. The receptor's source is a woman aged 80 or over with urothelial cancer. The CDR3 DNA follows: TGTGCCAGCAGCGTAGGGGACTTCCGCATTCTAGAGCAGTTCTTC. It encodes CASSVGDFRILEQFF. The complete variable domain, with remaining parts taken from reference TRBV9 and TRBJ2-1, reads DSGVTQTPKHLITATGQRVTLRCSPRSGDLSVYWYQQSLDQGLQFLIQYYNGEERAKGNILERFSAQQFPDLHSELNLSSLELGDSALYFCASSVGDFRILEQFFGPGTRLTVL.